This T cell receptor beta chain was captured by sequencing in a study of blood T cell repertoires in COVID-19. The wider study: Samples representing acute and convalescent COVID-19 were sourced from the United States, Italy and Spain. T cells, B-cell-depleted T cells, or PBMCs provided the cDNA or gDNA that served as material.

As processed by the authors: Estimates of nucleated cell counts were drawn from the amplification of reference gene primers. Profiled with immunoSEQ multiplex PCR; TCRdb holds only in-frame clones, not every one. The V and J calls and the clone size are those of that table, but D and trimming were determined from the DNA. Counted here are a few hundred thousand clones, almost 90% occurring once; the ten biggest clones make up roughly 2.9%. This clone was detected once. The germline V gene has CDR1 WSHSY and CDR2 SAAADI. The CDR3 covers 16 residues. Losses at the gene ends were 6 bases for V and 5 bases for J; bases not matched to a gene: 11.

The sample consisted of peripheral blood. The rearrangement links TRBV10-2 to TRBJ2-1; 9 nucleotides agree with TRBD2. The clonotype originates from a woman under 40 with COVID-19, enrolled during active disease. The CDR3 reads CASSDTGTSRNNEQFF. CDR3 coding DNA: TGCGCCAGCAGCGACACCGGGACTAGCAGAAACAATGAGCAGTTCTTC.